This T cell receptor (beta chain) was recorded in a study of shared clonotypes between healthy human individuals. V was clipped by 5 bases and J by 0 bases, with 13 bases between them. The CDR3 is 15 residues long. The germline gives CDR1 SGHVS, CDR2 FNYEAQ. Donors comprised healthy HIV-negative adults lacking recent acute infections or vaccinations. TCRdb's table, derived via immunoSEQ multiplex PCR, lists solely in-frame clones and lacks some. The sample has around 500,000 clones, approximately 81% seen once. The J gene is TRBJ1-2, the V gene TRBV7-6; maybe TRBD1 (5 bases). Sequencing used PBMCs. The TCR was taken from a woman in her forties in good health. Some clones in this sample may be carry-over from other donors' samples. The chain's CDR3 is CASSPSPTANYGYTF. The CDR3 nucleotides are TGTGCCAGCAGCCCCTCCCCGACAGCTAACTATGGCTACACCTTC. Combining the CDR3 with reference TRBV7-6 and TRBJ1-2 gives the whole variable domain GAGVSQSPRYKVTKRGQDVALRCDPISGHVSLYWYRQALGQGPEFLTYFNYEAQQDKSGLPNDRFSAERPEGSISTLTIQRTEQRDSAMYRCASSPSPTANYGYTFGSGTRLTVV.